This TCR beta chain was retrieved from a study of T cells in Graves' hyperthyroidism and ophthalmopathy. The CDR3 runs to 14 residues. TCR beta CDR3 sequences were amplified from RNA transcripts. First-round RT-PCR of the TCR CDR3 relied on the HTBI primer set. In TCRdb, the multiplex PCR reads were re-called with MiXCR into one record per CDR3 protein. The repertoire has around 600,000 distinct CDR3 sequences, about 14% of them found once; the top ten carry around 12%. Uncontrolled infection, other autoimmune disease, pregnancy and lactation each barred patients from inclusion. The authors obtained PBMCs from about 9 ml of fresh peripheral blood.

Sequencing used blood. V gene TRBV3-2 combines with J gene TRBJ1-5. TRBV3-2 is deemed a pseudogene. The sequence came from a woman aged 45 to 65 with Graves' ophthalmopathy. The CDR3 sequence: CASSQELGSEPQHF. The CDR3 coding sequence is TGTGCCAGCAGCCAAGAATTGGGGAGCGAGCCCCAGCATTTT.